The 16 T cell receptor beta chains below were found in one sample sequenced in a study of T cell responses to AZD1222 COVID-19 vaccine. Only in-frame clones appear in the TCRdb table, and some are missing; sequencing was by immunoSEQ multiplex PCR. The table lists around 78,000 clones, more than 90% of them singletons. Specimen: peripheral blood, collected on day 0 of AZD1222 vaccination. All receptors come from an adult in good health.

The chain uses TRBV9 and TRBJ2-1; 7 bases match TRBD2. Germline CDR1 SGDLS, CDR2 YYNGEE. V shed 0 bases and J 1 base; nucleotides not matched to a gene: 1. The CDR3 contains 15 residues. The CDR3 sequence is CASSVGGRSYNEQFF. The CDR3 coding sequence is TGTGCCAGCAGCGTAGGCGGGAGATCCTACAATGAGCAGTTCTTC.

V gene TRBV12-5 combines with J gene TRBJ2-1; no clear D. The CDR3 extends over 14 amino acids. V lost 4 bases and J 5 bases, leaving 12 bases between the germline ends. The germline V gene encodes CDR1 LGHNT and CDR2 FRNRAP. The CDR3 DNA reads TGTGCTAGTGGTTCGGGCTGGGGTCACAATGAGCAGTTCTTC. Protein: CASGSGWGHNEQFF.

The chain joins TRBV9 to TRBJ2-3; 11 bases match TRBD2. The V gene's germline CDR1 is SGDLS and CDR2 YYNGEE. The length of the CDR3 is 15 residues. V lost 3 bases and J lost 2; bases outside the gene matches: 2. The CDR3 coding sequence is TGTGCCAGCAGCGATAGCGGGAGGGACACAGATACGCAGTATTTT. It codes for CASSDSGRDTDTQYF. Complete variable domain (other parts from reference TRBV9 and TRBJ2-3): DSGVTQTPKHLITATGQRVTLRCSPRSGDLSVYWYQQSLDQGLQFLIQYYNGEERAKGNILERFSAQQFPDLHSELNLSSLELGDSALYFCASSDSGRDTDTQYFGPGTRLTVL.

The chain combines TRBV6-2 or TRBV6-3 with TRBJ2-7; 11 nucleotides line up with TRBD2. This CDR3 is built from 14 residues. Trimming removed 6 bases from V and 3 bases from J; junction bases left unmatched: 4. CDR1 MNHEY and CDR2 SVGEGT come from the germline V gene. CDR3 bases: TGTGCCAGCAGCTCTGGGACTAGCGGCTACGAGCAGTACTTC. Its translation is CASSSGTSGYEQYF.

The chain is built from TRBV30 and TRBJ2-5; 9 bases agree with TRBD2. V gave up 2 bases and J gave up 1 base; unmatched junction bases: 11. The CDR3 contains 17 residues. Germline values: CDR1 GTSNPN, CDR2 SVGIG (reference sequence). The CDR3 region has the DNA TGTGCCTGGAGTACCCCCCTCACTAGCGGGTTCCAAGAGACCCAGTACTTC. Encoded protein: CAWSTPLTSGFQETQYF.

V is TRBV3-1 (or the pseudogene TRBV3-2) and J is TRBJ2-3; TRBD2 matches at 15 bases. V lost 4 bases to trimming and J lost 0 bases; unmatched junction nucleotides: 11. In germline, CDR1 is LGHDT, CDR2 YNNKEL (reference sequence). The CDR3 loop spans 20 amino acids. The CDR3 DNA is TGTGCCAGCAGCCCCGGGACTAGCGGGAGGTCCCCCCCTAGCACAGATACGCAGTATTTT. Protein sequence: CASSPGTSGRSPPSTDTQYF.

The chain carries TRBV5-1 and TRBJ2-5; either TRBD1 or TRBD2 may fit D (5 bases each). Per the germline V gene, CDR1 is SGHRS and CDR2 is YFSETQ. The CDR3 sequence is 14 residues long. Trimming cost V 4 bases and J 5 bases, with 15 bases left between them. Here the CDR3 reads CASSVTGARETQYF. As DNA, the CDR3 is TGCGCCAGCAGCGTGACCGGGGCCCGGGAGACCCAGTACTTC.

This clone was counted a single time. The chain couples TRBV6-5 to TRBJ2-5, with unresolved D. Germline lookup yields CDR1 MNHEY and CDR2 SVGAGI. The ends were cut back, 5 bases at V and 2 bases at J, with 9 bases in the middle. This CDR3 has 13 residues. In DNA form, the CDR3 reads TGTGCCAGCAGTATCCTACAGCAAGAGACCCAGTACTTC. Translation gives CASSILQQETQYF.

V and J are TRBV6-5 and TRBJ2-1; a weak D match, TRBD1 (6 bases). The CDR3 runs to 13 residues. Germline V CDR1 and CDR2: MNHEY, SVGAGI. Trimming cost V 6 bases and J 6 bases, with 12 bases left between them. CDR3 in DNA: TGTGCCAGCAGCGTTCAACAGGGCAATGAGCAGTTCTTC. Translation gives CASSVQQGNEQFF.

The chain has TRBV30 and TRBJ1-3; D remains unclear. V was shortened by 0 bases and J by 0 bases, with 12 bases between the two germline ends. From germline, CDR1 is GTSNPN and CDR2 SVGIG (reference sequence). The CDR3 consists of 16 residues. The CDR3 here is CAWSVVRVYSGNTIYF. In nucleotides, the CDR3 is TGTGCCTGGAGTGTGGTCCGGGTCTACTCTGGAAACACCATATATTTT.

This chain links TRBV7-6 with TRBJ1-3; 7 bases line up with TRBD1. With 5 bases clipped from V and 4 bases from J, the junction kept 8 bases outside the gene matches. The CDR3 is 15 amino acids. CDR1 and CDR2 from the germline V gene are SGHVS and FNYEAQ. CDR3 DNA: TGTGCCAGCAGCCGGGACAGAAGCGCCGGAAACACCATATATTTT. Protein product: CASSRDRSAGNTIYF.

V gene TRBV5-1 combines with J gene TRBJ1-2, with D unclear. CDR1 SGHRS and CDR2 YFSETQ come from the germline V gene. Trimming shortened V by 0 bases and J by 9 bases, and 15 bases separated the two germline ends. This CDR3 has 14 amino acids. The CDR3 DNA follows: TGCGCCAGCAGCTTGGCTTCGTCAGGCAGGCGCTACACCTTC. Translation gives CASSLASSGRRYTF.

The chain has TRBV10-1 and TRBJ1-1; 9 bases align to TRBD1. Per germline, CDR1 WNHNN and CDR2 SYGVQD (reference sequence). The CDR3 sequence is 14 residues long. V shed 6 bases and J 4 bases; nucleotides not matched to a gene: 6. CDR3 region: CASRDRGHCTEAFF. CDR3 DNA: TGCGCCAGCAGGGACAGGGGTCATTGCACTGAAGCTTTCTTT.

This clone was detected only once. V usage is TRBV19 and J usage is TRBJ2-5; tentatively, D is TRBD2 (5 bases). V shed 6 bases and J shed 5 bases, with 16 bases lying between them. The CDR3 length is 14 residues. Per the germline V gene, CDR1 is LNHDA and CDR2 is SQIVND (reference sequence). The CDR3 protein is CASSAEEARETQYF. In nucleotides, the CDR3 is TGTGCCAGTAGCGCGGAGGAGGCCCGGGAGACCCAGTACTTC. Full variable domain (rest looked up from reference TRBV19 and TRBJ2-5): DGGITQSPKYLFRKEGQNVTLSCEQNLNHDAMYWYRQDPGQGLRLIYYSQIVNDFQKGDIAEGYSVSREKKESFPLTVTSAQKNPTAFYLCASSAEEARETQYFGPGTRLLVL.

This clone was seen once. The CDR3 sequence is CASSTYQGAQPQHF. DNA of the CDR3: TGTGCCAGCAGTACCTACCAGGGGGCTCAGCCCCAGCATTTT. The chain is built from TRBV27 and TRBJ1-5; 8 nucleotides line up with TRBD1. CDR3 size: 14 residues. V gave up 5 bases and J gave up 6 bases; unmatched junction bases: 6. Germline assignment: CDR1 MNHEY and CDR2 SMNVEV (reference sequence).

The CDR3 DNA is TGTGCCAGTAGGACTAGCGGGGGCAAAGAGAATGAGCAGTTCTTC. Its translation: CASRTSGGKENEQFF. The J gene is TRBJ2-1, the V gene TRBV19; TRBD2 agrees at 12 bases. The germline V gene has CDR1 LNHDA and CDR2 SQIVND (reference sequence). Germline trimming cut 6 bases from V and 7 bases from J; bases unmatched to any gene: 7. This CDR3 has 15 residues.